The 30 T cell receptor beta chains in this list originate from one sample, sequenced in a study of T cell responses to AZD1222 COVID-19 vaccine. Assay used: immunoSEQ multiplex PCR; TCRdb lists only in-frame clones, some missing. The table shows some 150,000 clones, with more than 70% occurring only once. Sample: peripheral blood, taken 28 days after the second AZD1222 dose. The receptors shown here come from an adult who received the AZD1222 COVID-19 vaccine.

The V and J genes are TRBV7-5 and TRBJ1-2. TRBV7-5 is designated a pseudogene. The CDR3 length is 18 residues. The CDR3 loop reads CARSLASVCGPQNYGYTF. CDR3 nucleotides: TGTGCCAGAAGCTTAGCGTCTGTCTGCGGACCCCAGAACTATGGCTACACCTTC.

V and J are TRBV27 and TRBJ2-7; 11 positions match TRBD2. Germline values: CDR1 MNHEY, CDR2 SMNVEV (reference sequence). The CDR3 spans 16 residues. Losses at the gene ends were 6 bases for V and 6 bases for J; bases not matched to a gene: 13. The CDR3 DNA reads TGTGCCAGCAGGAGATTAGCGGGGGGGAACGAGGGCGAGCAGTACTTC. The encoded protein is CASRRLAGGNEGEQYF.

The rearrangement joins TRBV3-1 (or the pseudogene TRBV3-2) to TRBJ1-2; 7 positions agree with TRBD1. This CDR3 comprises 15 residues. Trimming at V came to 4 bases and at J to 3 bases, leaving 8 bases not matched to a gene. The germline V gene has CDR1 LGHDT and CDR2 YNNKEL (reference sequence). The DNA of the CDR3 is TGTGCCAGCAGCCCAGAATCGGGACAGTACTATGGCTACACCTTC. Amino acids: CASSPESGQYYGYTF.

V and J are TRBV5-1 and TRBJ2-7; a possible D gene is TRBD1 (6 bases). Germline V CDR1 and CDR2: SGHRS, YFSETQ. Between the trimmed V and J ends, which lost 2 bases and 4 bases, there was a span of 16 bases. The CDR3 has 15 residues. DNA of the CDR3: TGCGCCAGCAGCTTAAGAGCTGGGGGCACGTACGAGCAGTACTTC. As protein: CASSLRAGGTYEQYF.

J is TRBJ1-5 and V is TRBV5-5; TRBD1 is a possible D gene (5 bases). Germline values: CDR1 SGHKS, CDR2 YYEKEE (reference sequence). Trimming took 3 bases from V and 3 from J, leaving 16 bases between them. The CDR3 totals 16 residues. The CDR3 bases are TGTGCCAGCAGCTCCATGGGTTGGGGGAACAATCAGCCCCAGCATTTT. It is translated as CASSSMGWGNNQPQHF.

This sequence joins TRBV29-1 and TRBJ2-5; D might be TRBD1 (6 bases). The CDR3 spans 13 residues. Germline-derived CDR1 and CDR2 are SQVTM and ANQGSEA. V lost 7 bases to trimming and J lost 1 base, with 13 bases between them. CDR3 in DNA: TGCAGCGCCGGACAGTACGTCCAAGAGACCCAGTACTTC. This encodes CSAGQYVQETQYF.

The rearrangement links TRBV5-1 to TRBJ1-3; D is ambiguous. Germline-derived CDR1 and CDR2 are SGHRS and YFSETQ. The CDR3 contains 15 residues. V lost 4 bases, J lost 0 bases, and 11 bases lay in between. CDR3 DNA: TGCGCCAGCAGCCCACAGACGAGCTCTGGAAACACCATATATTTT. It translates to CASSPQTSSGNTIYF.

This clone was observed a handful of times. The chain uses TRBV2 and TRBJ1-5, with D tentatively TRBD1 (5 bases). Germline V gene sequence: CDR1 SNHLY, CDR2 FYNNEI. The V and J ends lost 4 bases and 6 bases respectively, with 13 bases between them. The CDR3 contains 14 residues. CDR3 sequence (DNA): TGTGCCAGCAGTGCTAGGGGTGGTCCTCAGCCCCAGCATTTT. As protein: CASSARGGPQPQHF.

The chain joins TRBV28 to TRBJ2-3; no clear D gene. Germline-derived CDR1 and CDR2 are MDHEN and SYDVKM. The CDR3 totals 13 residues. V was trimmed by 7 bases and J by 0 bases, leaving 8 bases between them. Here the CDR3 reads CASTTTSTDTQYF. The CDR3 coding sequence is TGTGCCAGCACCACTACCAGCACAGATACGCAGTATTTT.

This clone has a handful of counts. The CDR3 loop reads CASSPQGGDYGYTF. Written as DNA, the CDR3 is TGTGCCAGCAGTCCTCAGGGGGGAGACTATGGCTACACCTTC. The chain joins TRBV2 to TRBJ1-2; 7 nucleotides agree with TRBD1. The germline CDR1 and CDR2 sequences are SNHLY and FYNNEI. V gave up 5 bases and J gave up 3 bases; unmatched junction bases: 6. The CDR3 runs to 14 residues. The whole variable domain, filled in from reference TRBV2 and TRBJ1-2, reads EPEVTQTPSHQVTQMGQEVILRCVPISNHLYFYWYRQILGQKVEFLVSFYNNEISEKSEIFDDQFSVERPDGSNFTLKIRSTKLEDSAMYFCASSPQGGDYGYTFGSGTRLTVV.

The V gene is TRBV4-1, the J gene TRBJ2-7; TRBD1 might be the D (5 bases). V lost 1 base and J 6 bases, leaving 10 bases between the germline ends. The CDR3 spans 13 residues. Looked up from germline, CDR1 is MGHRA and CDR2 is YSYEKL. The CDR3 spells CASSQGPDSEQYF. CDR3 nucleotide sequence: TGCGCCAGCAGCCAAGGACCAGACAGCGAGCAGTACTTC.

The CDR3 DNA sequence: TGTGCCAGCAGCCAAGGATGGGGGGCGGGTGGCTACACCTTC. It yields the protein CASSQGWGAGGYTF. This rearrangement joins TRBV9 to TRBJ1-2, with D possibly TRBD1 on 6 matching bases. Germline CDR1 and CDR2: SGDLS and YYNGEE. The CDR3 runs to 14 residues. Trimming took off 4 bases at V and 7 bases at J, with 17 bases between the two ends.

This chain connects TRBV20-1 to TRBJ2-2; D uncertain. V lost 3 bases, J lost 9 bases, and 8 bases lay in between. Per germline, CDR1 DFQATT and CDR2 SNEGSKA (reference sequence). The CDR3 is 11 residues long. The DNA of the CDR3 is TGCAGTGCTAGGAGTAGACGGGAGCTGTTTTTT. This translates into CSARSRRELFF.

CDR3 nucleotide sequence: TGCGCCAGCAGCTTACAGGGTGGCGATCAGCCCCAGCATTTT. Amino acid sequence: CASSLQGGDQPQHF. The V gene is TRBV5-1, the J gene TRBJ1-5; TRBD1 might be the D (6 bases). V was clipped by 2 bases and J by 5 bases, with 11 bases between them. From germline, CDR1 is SGHRS and CDR2 YFSETQ. The CDR3 loop spans 14 amino acids.

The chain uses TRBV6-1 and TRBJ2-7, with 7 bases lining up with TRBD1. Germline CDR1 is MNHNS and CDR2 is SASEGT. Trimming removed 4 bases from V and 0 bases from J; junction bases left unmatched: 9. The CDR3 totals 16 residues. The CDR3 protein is CASSAKGQTSSYEQYF. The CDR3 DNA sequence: TGTGCCAGCAGTGCAAAGGGACAGACAAGCTCCTACGAGCAGTACTTC.

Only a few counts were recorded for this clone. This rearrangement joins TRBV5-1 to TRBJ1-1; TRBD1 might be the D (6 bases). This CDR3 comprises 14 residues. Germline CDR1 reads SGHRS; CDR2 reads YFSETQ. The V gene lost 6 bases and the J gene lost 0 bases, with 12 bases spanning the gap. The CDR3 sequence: CASKAGAMNTEAFF. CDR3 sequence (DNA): TGCGCCAGCAAGGCAGGGGCTATGAACACTGAAGCTTTCTTT.

The CDR3 coding sequence is TGTGCCAGTAGTCCGACTAGCGGGCACAATGAGCAGTTCTTC. This sequence encodes CASSPTSGHNEQFF. The V gene is TRBV19, the J gene TRBJ2-1; 10 bases map to TRBD2. The CDR3 totals 14 residues. From germline, CDR1 is LNHDA and CDR2 SQIVND (reference sequence). Losses at the gene ends were 5 bases for V and 5 bases for J; bases not matched to a gene: 3.

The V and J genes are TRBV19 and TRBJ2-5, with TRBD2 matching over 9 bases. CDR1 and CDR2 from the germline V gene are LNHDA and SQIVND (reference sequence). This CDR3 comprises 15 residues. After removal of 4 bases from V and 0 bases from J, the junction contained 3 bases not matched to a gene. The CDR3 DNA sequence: TGTGCCAGTAGTACCATAGCGGGAGACCAAGAGACCCAGTACTTC. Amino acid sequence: CASSTIAGDQETQYF. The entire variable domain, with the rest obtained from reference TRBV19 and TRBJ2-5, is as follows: DGGITQSPKYLFRKEGQNVTLSCEQNLNHDAMYWYRQDPGQGLRLIYYSQIVNDFQKGDIAEGYSVSREKKESFPLTVTSAQKNPTAFYLCASSTIAGDQETQYFGPGTRLLVL.

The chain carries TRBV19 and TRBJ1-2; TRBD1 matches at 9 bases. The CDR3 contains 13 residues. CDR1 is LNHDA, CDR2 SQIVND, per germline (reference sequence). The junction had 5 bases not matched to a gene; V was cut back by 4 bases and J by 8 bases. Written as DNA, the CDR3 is TGTGCCAGTAGTACGCGACAGGGGGAAGGCTACACCTTC. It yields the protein CASSTRQGEGYTF.

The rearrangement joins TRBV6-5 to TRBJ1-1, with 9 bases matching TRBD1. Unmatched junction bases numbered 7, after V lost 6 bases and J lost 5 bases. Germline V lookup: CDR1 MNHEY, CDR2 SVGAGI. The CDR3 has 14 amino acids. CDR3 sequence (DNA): TGTGCCAGCAGGCCCGGACAGGGGAAGACTGAAGCTTTCTTT. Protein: CASRPGQGKTEAFF.

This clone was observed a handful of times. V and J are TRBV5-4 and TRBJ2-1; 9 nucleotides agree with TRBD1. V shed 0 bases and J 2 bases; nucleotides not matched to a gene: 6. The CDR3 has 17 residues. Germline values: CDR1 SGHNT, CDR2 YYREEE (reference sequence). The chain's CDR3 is CASSLAGQGPPYNEQFF. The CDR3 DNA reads TGTGCCAGCAGCTTGGCTGGACAGGGGCCCCCCTACAATGAGCAGTTCTTC.

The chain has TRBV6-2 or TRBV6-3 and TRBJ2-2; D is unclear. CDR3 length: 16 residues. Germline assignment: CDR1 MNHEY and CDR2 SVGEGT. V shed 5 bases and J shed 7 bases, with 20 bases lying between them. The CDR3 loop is CASSLAGVPRVGELFF. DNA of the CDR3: TGTGCCAGCAGTCTCGCTGGGGTTCCCCGAGTCGGGGAGCTGTTTTTT.

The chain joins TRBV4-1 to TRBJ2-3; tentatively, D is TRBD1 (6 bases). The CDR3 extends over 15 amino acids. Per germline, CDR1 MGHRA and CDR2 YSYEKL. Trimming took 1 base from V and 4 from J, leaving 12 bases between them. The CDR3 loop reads CASSQVVGAADTQYF. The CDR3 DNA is TGCGCCAGCAGCCAAGTAGTGGGGGCCGCAGATACGCAGTATTTT.

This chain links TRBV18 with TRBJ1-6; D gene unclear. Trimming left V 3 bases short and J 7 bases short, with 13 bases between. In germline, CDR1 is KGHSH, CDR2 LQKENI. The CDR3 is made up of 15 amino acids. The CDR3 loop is CASSPQDGRNSPLHF. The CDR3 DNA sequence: TGTGCCAGCTCACCCCAGGACGGGAGAAATTCACCCCTCCACTTT.

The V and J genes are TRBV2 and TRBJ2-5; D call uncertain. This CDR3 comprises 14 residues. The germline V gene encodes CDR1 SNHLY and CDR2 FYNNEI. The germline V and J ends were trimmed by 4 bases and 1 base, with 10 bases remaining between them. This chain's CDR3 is CASSADLSQETQYF. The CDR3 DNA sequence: TGTGCCAGCAGTGCGGACCTATCCCAAGAGACCCAGTACTTC.

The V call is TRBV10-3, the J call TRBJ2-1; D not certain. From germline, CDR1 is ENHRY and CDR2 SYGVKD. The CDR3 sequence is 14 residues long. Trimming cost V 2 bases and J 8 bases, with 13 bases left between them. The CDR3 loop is CAISEAPRGDEQFF. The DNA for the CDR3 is TGTGCCATCAGTGAGGCTCCAAGAGGCGATGAGCAGTTCTTC.

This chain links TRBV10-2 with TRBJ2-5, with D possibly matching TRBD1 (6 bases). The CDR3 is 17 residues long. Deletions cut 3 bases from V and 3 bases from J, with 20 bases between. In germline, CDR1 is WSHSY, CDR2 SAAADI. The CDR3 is CASSEPPEGQFKETQYF. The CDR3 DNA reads TGCGCCAGCAGTGAACCTCCTGAAGGACAGTTTAAAGAGACCCAGTACTTC.

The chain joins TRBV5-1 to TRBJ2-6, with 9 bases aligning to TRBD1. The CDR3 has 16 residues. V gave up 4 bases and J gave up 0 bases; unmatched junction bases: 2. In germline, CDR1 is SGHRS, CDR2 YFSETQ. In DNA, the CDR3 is TGCGCCAGCAGCACAGGGGGCCTCTCTGGGGCCAACGTCCTGACTTTC. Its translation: CASSTGGLSGANVLTF.

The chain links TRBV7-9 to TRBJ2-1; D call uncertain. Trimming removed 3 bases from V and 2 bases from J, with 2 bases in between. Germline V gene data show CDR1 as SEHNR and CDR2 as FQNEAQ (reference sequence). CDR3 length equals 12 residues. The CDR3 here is CASSFTYNEQFF. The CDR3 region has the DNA TGTGCCAGCAGCTTCACCTACAATGAGCAGTTCTTC.

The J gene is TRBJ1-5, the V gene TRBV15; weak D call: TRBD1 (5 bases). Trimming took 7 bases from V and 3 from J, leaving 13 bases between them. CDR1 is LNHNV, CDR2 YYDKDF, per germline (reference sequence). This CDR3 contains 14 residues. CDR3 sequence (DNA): TGTGCCACCACTCAGGGCTATGACAATCAGCCCCAGCATTTT. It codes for CATTQGYDNQPQHF.